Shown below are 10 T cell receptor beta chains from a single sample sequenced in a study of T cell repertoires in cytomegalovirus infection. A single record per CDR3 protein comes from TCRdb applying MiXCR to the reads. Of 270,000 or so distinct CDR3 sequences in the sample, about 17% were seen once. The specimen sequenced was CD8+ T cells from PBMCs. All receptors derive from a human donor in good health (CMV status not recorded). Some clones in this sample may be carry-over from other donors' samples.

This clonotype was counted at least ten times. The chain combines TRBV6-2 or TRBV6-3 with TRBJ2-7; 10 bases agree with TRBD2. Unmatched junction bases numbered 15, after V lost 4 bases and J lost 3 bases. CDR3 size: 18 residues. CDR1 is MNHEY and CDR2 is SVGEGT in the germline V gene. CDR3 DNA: TGTGCCAGCAGTTCACTAGCGGGGCTGGGTGCTTCAAACTACGAGCAGTACTTC. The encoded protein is CASSSLAGLGASNYEQYF.

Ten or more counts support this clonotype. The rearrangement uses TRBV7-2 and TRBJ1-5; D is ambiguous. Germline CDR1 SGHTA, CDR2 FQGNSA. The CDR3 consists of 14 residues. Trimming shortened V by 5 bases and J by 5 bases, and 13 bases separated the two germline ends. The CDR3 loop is CASSPRTGYQPQHF. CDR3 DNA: TGTGCCAGCAGCCCCCGAACTGGTTATCAGCCCCAGCATTTT.

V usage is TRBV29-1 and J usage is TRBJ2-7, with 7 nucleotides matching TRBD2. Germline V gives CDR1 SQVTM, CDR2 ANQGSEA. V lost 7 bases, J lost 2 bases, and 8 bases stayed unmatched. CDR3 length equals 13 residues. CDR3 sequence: CSGWDGLAYEQYF. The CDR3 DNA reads TGCAGCGGCTGGGATGGACTAGCCTACGAGCAGTACTTC.

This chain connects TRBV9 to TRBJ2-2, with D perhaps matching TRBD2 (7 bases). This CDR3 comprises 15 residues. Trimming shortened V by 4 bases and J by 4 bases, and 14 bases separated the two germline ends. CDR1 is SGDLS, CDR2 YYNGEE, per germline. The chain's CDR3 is CASSPGGGGTGELFF. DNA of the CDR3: TGTGCCAGCAGCCCAGGAGGGGGGGGCACCGGGGAGCTGTTTTTT. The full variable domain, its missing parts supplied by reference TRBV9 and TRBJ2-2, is DSGVTQTPKHLITATGQRVTLRCSPRSGDLSVYWYQQSLDQGLQFLIQYYNGEERAKGNILERFSAQQFPDLHSELNLSSLELGDSALYFCASSPGGGGTGELFFGEGSRLTVL.

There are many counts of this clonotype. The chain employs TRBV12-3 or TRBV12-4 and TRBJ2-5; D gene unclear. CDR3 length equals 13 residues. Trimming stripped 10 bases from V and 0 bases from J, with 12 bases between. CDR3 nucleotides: TGTGCCACCTCGGCAGACTACCAAGAGACCCAGTACTTC. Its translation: CATSADYQETQYF.

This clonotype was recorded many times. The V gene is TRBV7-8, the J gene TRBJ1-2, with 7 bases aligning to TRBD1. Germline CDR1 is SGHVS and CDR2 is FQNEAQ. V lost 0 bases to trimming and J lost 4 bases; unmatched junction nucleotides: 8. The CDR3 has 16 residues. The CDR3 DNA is TGTGCCAGCAGCTTAGCGAGGGACAGTCTCAGCTATGGCTACACCTTC. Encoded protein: CASSLARDSLSYGYTF. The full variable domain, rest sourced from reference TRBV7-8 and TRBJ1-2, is GAGVSQSPRYKVAKRGQDVALRCDPISGHVSLFWYQQALGQGPEFLTYFQNEAQLDKSGLPSDRFFAERPEGSVSTLKIQRTQQEDSAVYLCASSLARDSLSYGYTFGSGTRLTVV.

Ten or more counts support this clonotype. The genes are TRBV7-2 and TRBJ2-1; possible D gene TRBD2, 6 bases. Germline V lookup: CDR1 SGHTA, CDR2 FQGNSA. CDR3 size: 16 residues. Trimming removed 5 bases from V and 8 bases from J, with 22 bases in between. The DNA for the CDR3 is TGTGCCAGCAGCATGACTAGTGTCGATTTGTGGGATGAGCAGTTCTTC. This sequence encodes CASSMTSVDLWDEQFF.

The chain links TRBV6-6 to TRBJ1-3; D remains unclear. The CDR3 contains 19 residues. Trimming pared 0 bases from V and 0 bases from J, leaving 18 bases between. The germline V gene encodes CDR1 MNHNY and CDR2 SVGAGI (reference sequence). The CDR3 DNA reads TGTGCCAGCAGTTACTCTAGGAAGGAACCGAGACTCTCTGGAAACACCATATATTTT. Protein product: CASSYSRKEPRLSGNTIYF.

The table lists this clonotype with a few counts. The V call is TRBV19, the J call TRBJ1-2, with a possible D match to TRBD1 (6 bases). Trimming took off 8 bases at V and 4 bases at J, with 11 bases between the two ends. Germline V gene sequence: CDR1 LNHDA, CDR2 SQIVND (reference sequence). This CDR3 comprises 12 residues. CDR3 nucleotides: TGTGCCAGTCGGACAGTTCCCTATGGCTACACCTTC. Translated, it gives CASRTVPYGYTF.

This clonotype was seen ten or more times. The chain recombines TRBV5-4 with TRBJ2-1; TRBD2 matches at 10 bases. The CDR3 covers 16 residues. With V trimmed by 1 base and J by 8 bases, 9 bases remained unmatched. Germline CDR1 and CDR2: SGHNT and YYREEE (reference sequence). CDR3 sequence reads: CASSLRSGGAAYEQFF. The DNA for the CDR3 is TGTGCCAGCAGCTTGAGAAGCGGGGGGGCCGCCTATGAGCAGTTCTTC.